This TCR beta chain was profiled in a study of siplizumab effects on memory and regulatory T cells. Kept together in coculture, the mixed lymphocyte reaction cells spent approximately 6 days at 37°C. Assay: immunoSEQ multiplex PCR; the TCRdb copy retains only in-frame clones and omits some. This sample has 9,500 or so clones, with more than 35% found just once. CDR1 and CDR2 (germline): SGHRS, YFSETQ. The CDR3 is 14 amino acids. The V and J ends lost 0 bases and 4 bases respectively, with 10 bases between them. Turning to this clone: What it binds is not known.

Whole-study results and caveats: An assignable phenotype, naive or memory, was missing from roughly 80-95% of proliferating CD4+ or CD8+ clones.

This receptor was obtained from a human donor in good health; the cells came from an allogeneic mixed lymphocyte reaction. The chain couples TRBV5-1 to TRBJ1-1; a possible D gene is TRBD1 (6 bases). The specimen sequenced was CFSE-low (dividing) CD8+ T cells sorted from an allogeneic mixed lymphocyte reaction. CDR3 sequence reads: CASSLDRVGTEAFF. CDR3 DNA sequence: TGCGCCAGCAGCTTGGACAGGGTGGGCACTGAAGCTTTCTTT. Using reference TRBV5-1 and TRBJ1-1 for the parts outside the CDR3, the full variable domain is KAGVTQTPRYLIKTRGQQVTLSCSPISGHRSVSWYQQTPGQGLQFLFEYFSETQRNKGNFPGRFSGRQFSNSRSEMNVSTLELGDSALYLCASSLDRVGTEAFFGQGTRLTVV.